These T cell receptor beta chains were read from a single sample in a study of shared clonotypes between healthy human individuals. Method: immunoSEQ multiplex PCR; TCRdb's copy keeps in-frame clones and lacks some. In the table there are around 2,000,000 clones, about 95% of which are singletons. Sequenced: naive CD8+ T cells sorted from blood. These receptors originate from a man aged 18 to 35 in good health. CDR3s include the opening cysteine and the closing phenylalanine or tryptophan. D genes are given only for firm matches. Not all rows give a size; the values are once, few, many and, for expanded clones, a class.

D gene	J gene	V gene	clone size	CDR3 DNA	CDR3 protein
TRBD2	TRBJ2-5	TRBV2	-	TGTGCCAGCAGACGCAGTTCTAGCGGGGGACAAGAGACCCAGTACTTC	CASRRSSSGGQETQYF
-	TRBJ2-5	TRBV5-1	-	TGCGCCAGCAGCCCCGACAGCGTTGAGACCCAGTACTTC	CASSPDSVETQYF
TRBD1	TRBJ2-7	TRBV7-9	-	TGTGCCAGCAGCCCAGGGACAGGGGGCCTCGAGCAGTACTTC	CASSPGTGGLEQYF
-	TRBJ1-1	TRBV28	once	TGTGCCAGCAGTAGTTGGCTGAGGGCCTCGAACACTGAAGCTTTCTTT	CASSSWLRASNTEAFF
-	TRBJ2-2	TRBV4-1	-	TGCGCCAGCAGCCCGCGTCTCGGCGGGGAGCTGTTTTTT	CASSPRLGGELFF
TRBD2	TRBJ2-1	TRBV6-1	-	TGTGCCAGCAGTGATACCCCACGACTAGCGGAAGGCTACAATGAGCAGTTCTTC	CASSDTPRLAEGYNEQFF
-	TRBJ2-7	TRBV30	-	TGTGCCTGGAGTGTACAAAGGGCCGAGCAGTACTTC	CAWSVQRAEQYF
TRBD2	TRBJ2-5	TRBV2	-	TGTGCCAGCAGTGATGTCGGGGGGGGCACTGAAGAGACCCAGTACTTC	CASSDVGGGTEETQYF
-	TRBJ2-7	TRBV7-9	-	TGTGCCAGCAGCCAAATAACAGGGAACCCTTACGAGCAGTACTTC	CASSQITGNPYEQYF
-	TRBJ1-4	TRBV29-1	once	TGCAGCGTCGACCCAGATGCAACTAATGAAAAACTGTTTTTT	CSVDPDATNEKLFF
-	TRBJ2-3	TRBV9	-	TGTGCCAGCAGCGTGGGCGGTTTCAGCACAGATACGCAGTATTTT	CASSVGGFSTDTQYF
-	TRBJ1-5	TRBV30	-	TGTGCCTGGAGTGTAAAGGCCCCCCGACAGCCCCAGCATTTT	CAWSVKAPRQPQHF
-	TRBJ2-2	TRBV11-2	-	TGTGCCAGCGGCCGAGGGGCCGGGGAGCTGTTTTTT	CASGRGAGELFF
-	TRBJ2-2	TRBV7-9	-	TGTGCCAGCGGACTAATAGCTGCCGGGGAGCTGTTTTTT	CASGLIAAGELFF
-	TRBJ2-5	TRBV11-2	-	TGTGCCAGCAGCTTAGCCCAGGCCTCTCAGCAAGAGACCCAGTACTTC	CASSLAQASQQETQYF
TRBD2	TRBJ2-7	TRBV7-9	-	TGTGCCAGCAGCTCCTTGGGACTAGTTGACGAGCAGTACTTC	CASSSLGLVDEQYF
-	TRBJ1-1	TRBV7-2	-	TGTGCCAGCAGCTTATACCCGCCAAACGGGCCGGTCTCTTTCTTT	CASSLYPPNGPVSFF
TRBD2	TRBJ2-3	TRBV9	-	TGTGCCAGCAGCGTAGAGGCGGGAGGCACAGATACGCAGTATTTT	CASSVEAGGTDTQYF
-	TRBJ2-7	TRBV6-5	-	TGTGCCAGCAGTCCCGGGAAAGGCCGCTACGAGCAGTACTTC	CASSPGKGRYEQYF
TRBD1	TRBJ2-7	TRBV9	-	TGTGCCAGCAGCGTAGGTGGGACAGGGAACGAGCAGTACTTC	CASSVGGTGNEQYF
-	TRBJ2-3	TRBV13	-	TGTGCCAGCAGCTTAGAAGGCAGGGAAGAAGACGAGGCGGCAGATACGCAGTATTTT	CASSLEGREEDEAADTQYF
-	TRBJ1-2	TRBV27	once	TGTGCCAGCAGGGATCTAGCTAACTATGGCTACACCTTC	CASRDLANYGYTF